Below, 27 T cell receptor beta chains from the same sample are listed, as sequenced in a study of T cells in Graves' hyperthyroidism and ophthalmopathy. Amplified regions were TCR beta CDR3 sequences from RNA transcripts. An initial round of RT-PCR targeting the TCR CDR3 relied on the HTBI primer set. MiXCR was run by TCRdb on the multiplex PCR reads, yielding one entry per CDR3 protein. Among about 420,000 distinct CDR3 sequences listed, roughly 13% were seen once. Sequenced sample: blood. The receptors shown here come from a woman aged 18-35 years with Graves' hyperthyroidism.

This clonotype has ten or more counts. The chain employs TRBV28 and TRBJ2-7, with 8 positions matching TRBD2. The germline gives CDR1 MDHEN, CDR2 SYDVKM. J lost 5 bases, V lost 6 bases, and 12 bases had no gene match. CDR3 length equals 15 residues. The CDR3 DNA reads TGTGCCAGCAGGCAACTAGCGGTAGCCTACCACGAGCAGTACTTC. Its translation: CASRQLAVAYHEQYF.

The sample holds many counts of this clonotype. The V gene is TRBV5-5, the J gene TRBJ1-4, with D tentatively TRBD1 (5 bases). The CDR3 runs 14 residues. Germline CDR1 reads SGHKS; CDR2 reads YYEKEE (reference sequence). The V end was cut by 4 bases, the J end by 5 bases, with 12 bases between. The CDR3 sequence: CASSTGGGNEKLFF. The CDR3, as DNA: TGTGCCAGCAGCACGGGGGGTGGCAATGAAAAACTGTTTTTT.

This clonotype came up many times. V usage is TRBV7-9 and J usage is TRBJ1-2; 11 bases are a match to TRBD1. Per germline, CDR1 SEHNR and CDR2 FQNEAQ (reference sequence). The CDR3 sequence is 15 residues long. V was clipped by 5 bases and J by 2 bases; unmatched bases: 4. In DNA, the CDR3 is TGTGCCAGCAGCCCCCGGGACAGGGGGAACTATGGCTACACCTTC. Translating gives CASSPRDRGNYGYTF. Using reference TRBV7-9 and TRBJ1-2 for the parts outside the CDR3, the full variable domain is DTGVSQNPRHKITKRGQNVTFRCDPISEHNRLYWYRQTLGQGPEFLTYFQNEAQLEKSRLLSDRFSAERPKGSFSTLEIQRTEQGDSAMYLCASSPRDRGNYGYTFGSGTRLTVV.

About this clonotype itself: A much larger clone is a single base away; this may be a read error. J is TRBJ2-5 and V is TRBV11-2; D is perhaps TRBD2 (6 bases). CDR3 size: 17 residues. Per the germline V gene, CDR1 is SGHAT and CDR2 is FQNNGV. The CDR3 loop is CASSPNTGGWGRETQHF. DNA of the CDR3: TGTGCCAGCAGCCCAAATACTGGGGGGTGGGGTAGGGAGACCCAGCACTTC.

This clonotype was seen ten or more times. The J gene is TRBJ1-5, the V gene TRBV27; D is undetermined. This CDR3 is 13 amino acids long. The germline V gene encodes CDR1 MNHEY and CDR2 SMNVEV (reference sequence). Trimming took 5 bases from V and 0 from J, leaving 5 bases between them. DNA of the CDR3: TGTGCCAGCAGTACTAGTAGCAATCAGCCCCAGCATTTT. Translated, it gives CASSTSSNQPQHF.

In regard to this clonotype: One end of the junction does not line up with germline, which may come from a read error. The chain combines TRBV5-1 with TRBJ2-5, with 16 bases aligning to TRBD2. The CDR3 runs 19 residues. CDR1 and CDR2 (germline): SGHRS, YFSETQ. The CDR3 loop is CASSPTPGTSGRAWETQYF. The CDR3 DNA reads TGTGCCAGCAGCCCAACACCCGGGACTAGCGGGAGGGCCTGGGAGACCCAGTACTTC.

This clonotype appeared once. The V gene is TRBV19, the J gene TRBJ1-5; D possibly corresponds to TRBD1 (5 bases). V lost 2 bases to trimming and J lost 7 bases, with 12 bases between them. Germline V lookup: CDR1 LNHDA, CDR2 SQIVND (reference sequence). The CDR3 contains 14 residues. CDR3 DNA sequence: TGTGCCAGTAGTATAACGAGGGGCCGGCAGCCCCAGCATTTT. It encodes CASSITRGRQPQHF.

The chain links TRBV3-1 to TRBJ2-6; 7 bases fit TRBD2. Germline-derived CDR1 and CDR2 are LGHDT and YNNKEL (reference sequence). This CDR3 has 17 amino acids. J gave up 1 base and V 4 bases, and 7 bases lay outside the gene matches. CDR3 loop: CASSPRTGGSGANVLTF. CDR3 in DNA: TGTGCCAGCAGCCCCCGAACCGGGGGGTCTGGGGCCAACGTCCTGACTTTC.

This clonotype has a count of ten or more. The chain has TRBV7-2 and TRBJ1-2; weak D call: TRBD1 (5 bases). Trimming removed 2 bases from V and 6 bases from J, with 19 bases in between. Germline CDR1 reads SGHTA; CDR2 reads FQGNSA. The CDR3 totals 16 residues. The CDR3 here is CASSLRGRPYWNGYTF. CDR3 DNA sequence: TGTGCCAGCAGCTTAAGGGGCAGGCCATACTGGAATGGCTACACCTTC.

This clonotype was found many times. V usage is TRBV20-1 and J usage is TRBJ2-1; D gene unclear. V gave up 3 bases and J gave up 9 bases, with 9 bases separating them. The CDR3 runs to 11 residues. In germline, CDR1 is DFQATT, CDR2 SNEGSKA (reference sequence). The CDR3, as DNA: TGCAGTGCTAGCCACGGCCGTGAGCAGTTCTTC. It translates to CSASHGREQFF.

The sample holds a few counts of this clonotype. The chain joins TRBV4-1 to TRBJ1-5; tentatively, D is TRBD1 (5 bases). Trimming stripped 0 bases from V and 2 bases from J, with 17 bases between. CDR3 size: 18 residues. The germline V gene has CDR1 MGHRA and CDR2 YSYEKL. DNA of the CDR3: TGCGCCAGCAGCCAAGATAAGAGCAGGGAGCTGGGCAATCAGCCCCAGCATTTT. This codes for CASSQDKSRELGNQPQHF.

The CDR3 DNA follows: TGTGCCAGTAGAGGTTCCGGGGCCCACCTGTCAGAGACCCAGTACTTC. Protein sequence: CASRGSGAHLSETQYF. The gene calls are TRBV19 and TRBJ2-5; D is perhaps TRBD1 or TRBD2 (5 bases each). The CDR3 loop spans 16 amino acids. CDR1 is LNHDA, CDR2 SQIVND, per germline (reference sequence). V was trimmed by 6 bases and J by 4 bases, leaving 21 bases between them.

This clonotype has ten or more counts. The V call is TRBV6-4, the J call TRBJ2-2; D is undetermined. The CDR3 consists of 14 residues. V was shortened by 4 bases and J by 6 bases, with 12 bases between the two germline ends. CDR1 MRHNA and CDR2 SNTAGT come from the germline V gene. For the CDR3, the DNA is TGTGCCAGCAGTGCCCTCGTCTTTGCCGGGGAGCTGTTTTTT. The encoded protein is CASSALVFAGELFF.

There are many counts of this clonotype. The chain links TRBV3-1 to TRBJ1-3; the D gene is possibly TRBD1 (6 bases). Germline loops: CDR1 LGHDT, CDR2 YNNKEL (reference sequence). Trimming took 4 bases from V and 0 from J, leaving 16 bases between them. The CDR3 loop spans 17 amino acids. For the CDR3, the DNA is TGTGCCAGCAGCCCTAAACTTCCGGGGGCCTCTGGAAACACCATATATTTT. Residues: CASSPKLPGASGNTIYF.

In its sample, this clonotype was seen once. This sequence joins TRBV13 and TRBJ2-2; 7 bases fit TRBD1. This CDR3 spans 16 amino acids. Trimming took 5 bases from V and 6 from J; bases not matched to a gene: 12. The V gene's germline CDR1 is PRHDT and CDR2 FYEKMQ (reference sequence). CDR3 sequence (DNA): TGTGCCAGCAGCGCCGGGACAGTAATATATGCCGGGGAGCTGTTTTTT. This sequence encodes CASSAGTVIYAGELFF.

This clonotype was detected only a few times. The V and J genes are TRBV5-1 and TRBJ2-1; D possibly corresponds to TRBD2 (6 bases). The V gene lost 5 bases and the J gene lost 1 base, with 16 bases spanning the gap. The CDR3 loop spans 16 amino acids. CDR1 is SGHRS and CDR2 is YFSETQ in the germline V gene. The CDR3 protein is CASSRIAEVSYNEQFF. The CDR3 coding sequence is TGCGCCAGCAGTCGGATAGCGGAAGTATCCTACAATGAGCAGTTCTTC.

The table lists this clonotype with a few counts. For the CDR3, the DNA is TGTGCCAGCAGCGTGGGGGGCTCGACCTCCGAGCAGTACTTC. The encoded protein is CASSVGGSTSEQYF. The chain couples TRBV9 to TRBJ2-7, with D perhaps being TRBD1 or TRBD2 (6 bases each). CDR1 SGDLS and CDR2 YYNGEE come from the germline V gene. V shed 2 bases and J shed 6 bases, with 15 bases lying between them. This CDR3 region has 14 residues.

This clonotype came up many times. The chain couples TRBV29-1 to TRBJ2-5; D uncertain. Germline loops: CDR1 SQVTM, CDR2 ANQGSEA. Trimming pared 1 base from V and 5 bases from J, leaving 8 bases between. The CDR3 spans 12 residues. The CDR3 loop is CSVEGIWETQYF. In DNA, the CDR3 is TGCAGCGTTGAAGGGATTTGGGAGACCCAGTACTTC.

This clonotype came up many times. V and J are TRBV5-5 and TRBJ1-1; D is unresolved. The V gene lost 4 bases and the J gene lost 6 bases, with 10 bases spanning the gap. Germline V gives CDR1 SGHKS, CDR2 YYEKEE (reference sequence). The CDR3 loop spans 12 amino acids. CDR3 coding DNA: TGTGCCAGCAGCCCGGACCTCCCTGAAGCTTTCTTT. It encodes CASSPDLPEAFF. Full variable domain (remainder filled in from reference TRBV5-5 and TRBJ1-1): DAGVTQSPTHLIKTRGQQVTLRCSPISGHKSVSWYQQVLGQGPQFIFQYYEKEERGRGNFPDRFSARQFPNYSSELNVNALLLGDSALYLCASSPDLPEAFFGQGTRLTVV.

This clonotype was counted at least ten times. The chain combines TRBV12-3 or TRBV12-4 with TRBJ1-5, with TRBD1 matching over 7 bases. CDR3 size: 14 residues. V dropped 7 bases and J dropped 6; count of bases not matched to a gene: 9. In DNA, the CDR3 is TGTGCCAGCAAACAAACAGGGGTCGGTCAGCCCCAGCATTTT. Translation gives CASKQTGVGQPQHF.

This clonotype was seen at least ten times. The genes are TRBV7-3 and TRBJ1-1; D unresolved. Germline V gene lookup returns CDR1 SGHTA and CDR2 FQGTGA. Trimming took 2 bases from V and 4 from J, leaving 11 bases between them. There are 14 residues in the CDR3. Written as DNA, the CDR3 is TGTGCCAGCAGCTTACGCTCGGTAGGCACTGAAGCTTTCTTT. Its translation: CASSLRSVGTEAFF.

At least ten counts were recorded for this clonotype. This rearrangement joins TRBV3-1 to TRBJ1-2; 8 bases match TRBD1. The CDR3 spans 15 residues. The germline CDR1 and CDR2 sequences are LGHDT and YNNKEL (reference sequence). V was clipped by 0 bases and J by 7 bases; unmatched bases: 7. For the CDR3, the DNA is TGTGCCAGCAGCCAAGAGAACAGGGGGGCTAGTGGCTACACCTTC. This codes for CASSQENRGASGYTF.

This clonotype was counted ten times or more. The genes are TRBV6-2 or TRBV6-3 and TRBJ2-3; D possibly corresponds to TRBD2 (6 bases). The germline gives CDR1 MNHEY, CDR2 SVGEGT. CDR3 length: 13 residues. V lost 8 bases and J 6 bases, leaving 15 bases between the germline ends. CDR3 region: CASGRAGRDTQYF. CDR3 nucleotides: TGTGCCAGCGGCCGTGCGGGAAGGGATACGCAGTATTTT.

V gene TRBV27 combines with J gene TRBJ1-1; the match to TRBD1 covers 8 bases. The V gene's germline CDR1 is MNHEY and CDR2 SMNVEV (reference sequence). The CDR3 extends over 14 amino acids. The V and J ends lost 7 bases and 1 base, in that order; junction bases with no gene match: 5. The chain's CDR3 is CASNRQGSNTEAFF. Here the CDR3 DNA reads TGTGCCAGCAACCGACAGGGGTCGAACACTGAAGCTTTCTTT.

The chain recombines TRBV14 with TRBJ2-7; 9 bases are shared with TRBD1. The CDR3 length is 15 residues. The V gene end was trimmed by 6 bases and the J gene end by 0 bases; junction bases not matched to a gene: 6. CDR1 is SGHDN and CDR2 is FVKESK in the germline V gene. The CDR3 reads CASSRDRAFSYEQYF. Written as DNA, the CDR3 is TGTGCCAGCAGTCGGGACAGGGCGTTCTCCTACGAGCAGTACTTC.

J is TRBJ2-4 and V is TRBV12-3 or TRBV12-4; possible D gene TRBD2, 6 bases. The ends were cut back, 5 bases at V and 10 bases at J, with 12 bases in the middle. This CDR3 has 12 residues. CDR3 nucleotides: TGTGCCAGCAGTCGGAGCGGAGGGATTCAGTACTTC. Protein: CASSRSGGIQYF.

The table lists this clonotype with many counts. The chain carries TRBV5-1 and TRBJ1-1, with a possible D match to TRBD1 (5 bases). V lost 3 bases, J lost 1 base, and 10 bases lay in between. The CDR3 length is 14 residues. CDR1 is SGHRS and CDR2 is YFSETQ in the germline V gene. As DNA, the CDR3 is TGCGCCAGCAGCTGGGACCGATGGAACACTGAAGCTTTCTTT. This encodes CASSWDRWNTEAFF.